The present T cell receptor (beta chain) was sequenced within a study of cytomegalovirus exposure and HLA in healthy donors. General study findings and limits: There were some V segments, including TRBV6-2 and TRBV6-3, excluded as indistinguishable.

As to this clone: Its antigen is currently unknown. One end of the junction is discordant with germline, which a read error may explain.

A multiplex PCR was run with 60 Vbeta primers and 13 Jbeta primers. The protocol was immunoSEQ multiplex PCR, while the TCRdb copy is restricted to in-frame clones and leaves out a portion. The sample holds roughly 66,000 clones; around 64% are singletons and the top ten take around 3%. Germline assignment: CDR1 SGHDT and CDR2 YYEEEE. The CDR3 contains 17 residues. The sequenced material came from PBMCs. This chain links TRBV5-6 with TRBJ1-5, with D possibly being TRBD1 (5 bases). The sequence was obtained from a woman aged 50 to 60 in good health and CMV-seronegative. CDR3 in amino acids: CVSSLAVGREHNQPQHF. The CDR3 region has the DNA TGTGTCAGCAGCTTGGCGGTGGGGCGGGAACACAATCAGCCCCAGCATTTT.